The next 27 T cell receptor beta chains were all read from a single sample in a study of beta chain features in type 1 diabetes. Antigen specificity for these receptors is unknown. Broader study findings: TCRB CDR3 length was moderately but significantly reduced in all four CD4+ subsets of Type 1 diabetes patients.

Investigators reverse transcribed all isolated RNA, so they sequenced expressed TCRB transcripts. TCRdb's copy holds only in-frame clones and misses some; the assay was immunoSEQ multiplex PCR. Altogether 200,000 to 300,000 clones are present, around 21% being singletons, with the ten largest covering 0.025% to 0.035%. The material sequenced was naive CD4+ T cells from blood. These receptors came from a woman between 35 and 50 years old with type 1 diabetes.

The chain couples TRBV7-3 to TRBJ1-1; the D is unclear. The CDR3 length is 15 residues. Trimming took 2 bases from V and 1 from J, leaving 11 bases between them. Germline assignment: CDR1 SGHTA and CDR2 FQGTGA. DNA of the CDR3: TGTGCCAGCAGCTTACAGCCGGGTGAGAACACTGAAGCTTTCTTT. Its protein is CASSLQPGENTEAFF. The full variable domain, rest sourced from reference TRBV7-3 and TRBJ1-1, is GAGVSQTPSNKVTEKGKYVELRCDPISGHTALYWYRQSLGQGPEFLIYFQGTGAADDSGLPNDRFFAVRPEGSVSTLKIQRTERGDSAVYLCASSLQPGENTEAFFGQGTRLTVV.

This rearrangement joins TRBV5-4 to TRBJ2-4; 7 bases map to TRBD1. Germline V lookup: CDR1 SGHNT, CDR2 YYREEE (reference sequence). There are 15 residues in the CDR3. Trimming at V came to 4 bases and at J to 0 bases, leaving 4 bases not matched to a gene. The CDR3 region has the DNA TGTGCCAGCAGCCCTCAGGGGGTAGCCAAAAACATTCAGTACTTC. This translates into CASSPQGVAKNIQYF.

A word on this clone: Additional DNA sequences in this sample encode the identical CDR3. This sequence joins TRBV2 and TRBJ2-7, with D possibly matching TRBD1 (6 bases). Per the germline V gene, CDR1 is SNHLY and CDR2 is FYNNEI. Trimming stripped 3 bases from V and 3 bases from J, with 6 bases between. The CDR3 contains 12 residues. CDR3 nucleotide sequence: TGTGCCAGCAGTGACAGGGGCTACGAGCAGTACTTC. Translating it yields CASSDRGYEQYF. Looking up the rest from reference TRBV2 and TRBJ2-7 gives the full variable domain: EPEVTQTPSHQVTQMGQEVILRCVPISNHLYFYWYRQILGQKVEFLVSFYNNEISEKSEIFDDQFSVERPDGSNFTLKIRSTKLEDSAMYFCASSDRGYEQYFGPGTRLTVT.

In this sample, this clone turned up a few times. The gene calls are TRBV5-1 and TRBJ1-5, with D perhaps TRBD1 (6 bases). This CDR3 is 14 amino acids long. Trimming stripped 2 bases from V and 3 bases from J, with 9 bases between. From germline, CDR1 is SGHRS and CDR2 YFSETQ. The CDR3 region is CASSLGDTNQPQHF. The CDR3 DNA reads TGCGCCAGCAGCTTAGGGGACACCAATCAGCCCCAGCATTTT. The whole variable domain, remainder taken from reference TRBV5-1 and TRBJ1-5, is KAGVTQTPRYLIKTRGQQVTLSCSPISGHRSVSWYQQTPGQGLQFLFEYFSETQRNKGNFPGRFSGRQFSNSRSEMNVSTLELGDSALYLCASSLGDTNQPQHFGDGTRLSIL.

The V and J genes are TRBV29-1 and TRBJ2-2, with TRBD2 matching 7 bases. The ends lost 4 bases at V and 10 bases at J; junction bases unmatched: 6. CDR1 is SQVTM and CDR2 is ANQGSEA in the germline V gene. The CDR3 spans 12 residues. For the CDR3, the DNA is TGCAGCGTTGGCGGGGGAGCGGAGGAGCTGTTTTTT. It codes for CSVGGGAEELFF.

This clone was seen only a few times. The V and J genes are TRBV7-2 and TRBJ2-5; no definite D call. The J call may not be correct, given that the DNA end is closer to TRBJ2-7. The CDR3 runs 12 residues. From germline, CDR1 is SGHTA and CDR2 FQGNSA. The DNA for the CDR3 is TGTGCCAGCAGCTCCACCTTTCGCGAGCAGTACTTC. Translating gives CASSSTFREQYF.

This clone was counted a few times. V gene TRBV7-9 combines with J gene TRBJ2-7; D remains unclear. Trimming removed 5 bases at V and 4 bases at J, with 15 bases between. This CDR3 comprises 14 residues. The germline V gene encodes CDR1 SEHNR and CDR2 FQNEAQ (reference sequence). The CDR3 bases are TGTGCCAGCAGCCCGCCCAATCAACGGTACGAGCAGTACTTC. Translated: CASSPPNQRYEQYF.

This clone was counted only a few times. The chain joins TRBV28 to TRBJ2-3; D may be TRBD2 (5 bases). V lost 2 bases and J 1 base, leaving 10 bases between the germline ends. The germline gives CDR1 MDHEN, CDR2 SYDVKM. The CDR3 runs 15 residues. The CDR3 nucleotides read TGTGCCAGCAGTTTAACGGGATTTGGCACAGATACGCAGTATTTT. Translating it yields CASSLTGFGTDTQYF.

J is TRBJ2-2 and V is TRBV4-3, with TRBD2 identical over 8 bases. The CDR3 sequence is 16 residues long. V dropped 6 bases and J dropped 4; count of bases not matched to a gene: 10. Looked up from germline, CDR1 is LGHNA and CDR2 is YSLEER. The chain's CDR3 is CASSPRGGGITGELFF. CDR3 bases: TGCGCCAGCAGTCCTCGGGGGGGAGGGATCACCGGGGAGCTGTTTTTT.

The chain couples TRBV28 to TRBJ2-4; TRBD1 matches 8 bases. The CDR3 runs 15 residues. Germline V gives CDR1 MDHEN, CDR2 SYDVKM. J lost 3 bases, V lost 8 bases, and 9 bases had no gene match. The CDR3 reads CASLDDRGIKNIQYF. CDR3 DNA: TGTGCCAGCCTAGACGACAGGGGAATCAAAAACATTCAGTACTTC.

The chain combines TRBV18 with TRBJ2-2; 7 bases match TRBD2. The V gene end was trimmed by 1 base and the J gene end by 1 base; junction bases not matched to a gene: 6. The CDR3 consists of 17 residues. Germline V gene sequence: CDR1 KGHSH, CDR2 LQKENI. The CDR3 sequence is CASSPHPPGGNTGELFF. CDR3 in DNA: TGTGCCAGCTCACCACATCCCCCGGGAGGGAACACCGGGGAGCTGTTTTTT.

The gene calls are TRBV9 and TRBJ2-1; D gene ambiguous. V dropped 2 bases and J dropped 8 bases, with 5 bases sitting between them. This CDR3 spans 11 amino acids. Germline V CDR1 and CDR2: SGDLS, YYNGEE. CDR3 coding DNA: TGTGCCAGCAGCGTTGACTATGAGCAGTTCTTC. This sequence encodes CASSVDYEQFF. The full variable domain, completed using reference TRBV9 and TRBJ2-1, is DSGVTQTPKHLITATGQRVTLRCSPRSGDLSVYWYQQSLDQGLQFLIQYYNGEERAKGNILERFSAQQFPDLHSELNLSSLELGDSALYFCASSVDYEQFFGPGTRLTVL.

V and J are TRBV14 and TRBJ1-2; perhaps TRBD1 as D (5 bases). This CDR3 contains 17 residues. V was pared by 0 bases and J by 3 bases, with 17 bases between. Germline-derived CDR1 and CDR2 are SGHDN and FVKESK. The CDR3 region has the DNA TGTGCCAGCAGCCAAGATTGGGGCCCCGGGTACGACTATGGCTACACCTTC. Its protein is CASSQDWGPGYDYGYTF.

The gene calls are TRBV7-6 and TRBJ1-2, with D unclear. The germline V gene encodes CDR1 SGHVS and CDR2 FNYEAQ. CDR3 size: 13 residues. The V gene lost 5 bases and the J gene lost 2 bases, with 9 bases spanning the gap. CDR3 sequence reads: CASSRDWNYGYTF. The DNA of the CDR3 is TGTGCCAGCAGCCGCGACTGGAACTATGGCTACACCTTC.

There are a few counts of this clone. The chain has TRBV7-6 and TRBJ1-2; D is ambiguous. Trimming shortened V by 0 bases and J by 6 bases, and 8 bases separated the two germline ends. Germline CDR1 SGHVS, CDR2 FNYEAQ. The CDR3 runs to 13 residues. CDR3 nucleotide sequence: TGTGCCAGCAGCTTAGCGGGTCAGGATGGCTACACCTTC. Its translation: CASSLAGQDGYTF.

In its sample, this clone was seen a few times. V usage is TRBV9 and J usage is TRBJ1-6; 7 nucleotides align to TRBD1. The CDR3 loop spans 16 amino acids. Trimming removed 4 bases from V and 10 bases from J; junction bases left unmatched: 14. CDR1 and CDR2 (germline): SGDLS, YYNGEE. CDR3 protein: CASSSTDRVVWSPLHF. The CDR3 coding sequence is TGTGCCAGCAGCTCCACCGACAGGGTGGTTTGGTCACCCCTCCACTTT. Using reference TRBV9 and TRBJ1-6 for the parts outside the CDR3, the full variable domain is DSGVTQTPKHLITATGQRVTLRCSPRSGDLSVYWYQQSLDQGLQFLIQYYNGEERAKGNILERFSAQQFPDLHSELNLSSLELGDSALYFCASSSTDRVVWSPLHFGNGTRLTVT.

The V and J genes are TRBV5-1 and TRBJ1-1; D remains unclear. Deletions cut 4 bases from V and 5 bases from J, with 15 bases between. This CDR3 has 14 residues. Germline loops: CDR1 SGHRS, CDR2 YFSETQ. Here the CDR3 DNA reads TGCGCCAGCAGCCCGGACGGGGAGAGAACTGAAGCTTTCTTT. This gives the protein CASSPDGERTEAFF.

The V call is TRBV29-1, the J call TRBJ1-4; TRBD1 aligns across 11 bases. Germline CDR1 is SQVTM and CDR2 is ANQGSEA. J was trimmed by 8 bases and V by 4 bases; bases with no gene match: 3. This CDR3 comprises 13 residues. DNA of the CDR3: TGCAGCGTTGCGGGACAGGGGGGCGAAAAACTGTTTTTT. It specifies CSVAGQGGEKLFF.

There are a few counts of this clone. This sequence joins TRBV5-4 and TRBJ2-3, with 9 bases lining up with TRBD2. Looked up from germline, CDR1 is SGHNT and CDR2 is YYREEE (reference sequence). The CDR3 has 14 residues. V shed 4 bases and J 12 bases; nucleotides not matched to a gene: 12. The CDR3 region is CASSPPLAGTPQYF. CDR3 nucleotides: TGTGCCAGCAGCCCCCCCCTAGCGGGAACACCACAGTATTTT.

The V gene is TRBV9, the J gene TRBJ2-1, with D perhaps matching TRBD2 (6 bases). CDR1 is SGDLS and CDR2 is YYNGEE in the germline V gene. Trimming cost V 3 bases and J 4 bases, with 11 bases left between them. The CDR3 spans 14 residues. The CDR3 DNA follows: TGTGCCAGCAGCGCATCGGGACTGTACAATGAGCAGTTCTTC. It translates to CASSASGLYNEQFF.

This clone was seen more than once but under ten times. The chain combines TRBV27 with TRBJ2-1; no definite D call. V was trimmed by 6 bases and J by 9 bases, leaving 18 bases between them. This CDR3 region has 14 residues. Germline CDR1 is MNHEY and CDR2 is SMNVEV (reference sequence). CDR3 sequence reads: CASRSFSPIPEQFF. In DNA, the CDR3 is TGTGCCAGCAGGTCATTCTCCCCTATCCCTGAGCAGTTCTTC.

The CDR3 loop reads CASSQGAPNQPQHF. CDR3 sequence (DNA): TGCGCCAGCAGTCAGGGGGCCCCTAATCAGCCCCAGCATTTT. J is TRBJ1-5 and V is TRBV23-1; a weak D match, TRBD1 (6 bases). TRBV23-1 is designated an ORF whose function remains uncertain. This CDR3 comprises 14 residues. V was clipped by 3 bases and J by 4 bases, with 10 bases between them.

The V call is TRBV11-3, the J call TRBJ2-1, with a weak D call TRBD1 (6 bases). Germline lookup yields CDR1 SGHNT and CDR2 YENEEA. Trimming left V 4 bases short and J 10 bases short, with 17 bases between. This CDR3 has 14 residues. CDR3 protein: CASSSLRGAEEQFF. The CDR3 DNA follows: TGTGCCAGCAGCTCCCTCAGGGGAGCGGAGGAGCAGTTCTTC. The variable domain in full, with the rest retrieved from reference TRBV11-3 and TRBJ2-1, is EAGVVQSPRYKIIEKKQPVAFWCNPISGHNTLYWYLQNLGQGPELLIRYENEEAVDDSQLPKDRFSAERLKGVDSTLKIQPAELGDSAVYLCASSSLRGAEEQFFGPGTRLTVL.

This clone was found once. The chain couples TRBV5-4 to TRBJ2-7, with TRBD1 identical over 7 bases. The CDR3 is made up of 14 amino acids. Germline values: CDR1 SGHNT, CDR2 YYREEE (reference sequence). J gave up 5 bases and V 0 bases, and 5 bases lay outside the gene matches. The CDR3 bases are TGTGCCAGCAGCTTGGGACAGGGTTTGGACGAGCAGTACTTC. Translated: CASSLGQGLDEQYF.

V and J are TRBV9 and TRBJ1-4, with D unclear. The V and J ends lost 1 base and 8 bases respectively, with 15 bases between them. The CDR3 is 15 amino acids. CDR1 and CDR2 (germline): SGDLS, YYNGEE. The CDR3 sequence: CASSVRVGEGEKLFF. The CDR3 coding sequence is TGTGCCAGCAGCGTAAGGGTCGGGGAAGGGGAAAAACTGTTTTTT. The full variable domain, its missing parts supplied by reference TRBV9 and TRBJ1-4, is DSGVTQTPKHLITATGQRVTLRCSPRSGDLSVYWYQQSLDQGLQFLIQYYNGEERAKGNILERFSAQQFPDLHSELNLSSLELGDSALYFCASSVRVGEGEKLFFGSGTQLSVL.

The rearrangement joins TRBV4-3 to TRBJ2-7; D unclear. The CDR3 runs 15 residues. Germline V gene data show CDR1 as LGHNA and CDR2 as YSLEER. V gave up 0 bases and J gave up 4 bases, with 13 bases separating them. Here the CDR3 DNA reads TGCGCCAGCAGCCAAGATCCGCCGACTGCATACGAGCAGTACTTC. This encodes CASSQDPPTAYEQYF.

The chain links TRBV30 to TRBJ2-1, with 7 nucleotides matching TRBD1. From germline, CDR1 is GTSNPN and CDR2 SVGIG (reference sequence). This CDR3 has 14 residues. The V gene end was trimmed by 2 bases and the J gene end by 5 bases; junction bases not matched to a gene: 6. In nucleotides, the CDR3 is TGTGCCTGGAGTTTAGACAGGGTCGACAATGAGCAGTTCTTC. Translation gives CAWSLDRVDNEQFF.